This TCR beta chain was sequenced in a study of blood T cell repertoires in COVID-19. The wider study: PBMCs, B-cell-depleted T cells, or T cells were the source of the cDNA or gDNA that made up the material.

Data came from immunoSEQ multiplex PCR; TCRdb stores just in-frame clones and leaves some out. This sample has 400,000 to 550,000 clones, with 70% to 90% found just once. CDR1 SGHTA and CDR2 FQGNSA come from the germline V gene. J lost 2 bases, V lost 5 bases, and 7 bases had no gene match. The CDR3 has 15 amino acids. This clonotype was obtained from a woman aged 18-35 years with acute COVID-19. The sequenced material came from PBMCs or T cells enriched from blood (not recorded which). This sequence joins TRBV7-2 and TRBJ1-1, with 8 positions matching TRBD1. CDR3 nucleotide sequence: TGTGCCAGCAGCCTACCGACAGGGGATAACACTGAAGCTTTCTTT. Translation gives CASSLPTGDNTEAFF.